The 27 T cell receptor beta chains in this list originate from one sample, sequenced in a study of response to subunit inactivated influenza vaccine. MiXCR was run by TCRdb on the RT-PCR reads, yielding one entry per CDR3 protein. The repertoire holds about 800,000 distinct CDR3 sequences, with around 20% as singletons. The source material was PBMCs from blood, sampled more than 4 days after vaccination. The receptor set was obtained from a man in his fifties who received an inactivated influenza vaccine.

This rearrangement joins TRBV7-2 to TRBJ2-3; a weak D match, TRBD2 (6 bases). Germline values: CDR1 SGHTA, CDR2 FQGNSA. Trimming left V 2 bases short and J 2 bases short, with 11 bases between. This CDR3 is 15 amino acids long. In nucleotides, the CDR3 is TGTGCCAGCAGCTTACCGGGCGGGGTCACAGATACGCAGTATTTT. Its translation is CASSLPGGVTDTQYF.

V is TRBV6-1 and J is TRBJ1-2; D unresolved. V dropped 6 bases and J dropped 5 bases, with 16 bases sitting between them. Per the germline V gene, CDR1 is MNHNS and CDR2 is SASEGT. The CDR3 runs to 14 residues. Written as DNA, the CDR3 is TGTGCCAGCAGCCCGACCGCCCGGTTGTATGGCTACACCTTC. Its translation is CASSPTARLYGYTF.

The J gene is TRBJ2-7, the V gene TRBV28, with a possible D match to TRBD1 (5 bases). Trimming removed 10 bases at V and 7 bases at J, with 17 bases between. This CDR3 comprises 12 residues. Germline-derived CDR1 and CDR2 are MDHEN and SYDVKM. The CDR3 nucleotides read TGTGCCACCGTCGGTGGGGCTAGAGAGCAGTACTTC. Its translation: CATVGGAREQYF.

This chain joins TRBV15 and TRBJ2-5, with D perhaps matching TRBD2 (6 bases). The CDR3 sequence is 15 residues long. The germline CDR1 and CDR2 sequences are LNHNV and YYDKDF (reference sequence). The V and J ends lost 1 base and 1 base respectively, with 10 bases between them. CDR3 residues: CATSRAGGAQETQYF. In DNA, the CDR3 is TGTGCCACCAGCAGAGCGGGCGGGGCCCAAGAGACCCAGTACTTC.

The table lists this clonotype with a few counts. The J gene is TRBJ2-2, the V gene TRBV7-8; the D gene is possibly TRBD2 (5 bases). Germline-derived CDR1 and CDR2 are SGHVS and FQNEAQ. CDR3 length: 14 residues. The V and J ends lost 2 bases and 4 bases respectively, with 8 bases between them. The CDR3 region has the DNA TGTGCCAGCAGCTTAACGCGGGCCACCGGGGAGCTGTTTTTT. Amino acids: CASSLTRATGELFF. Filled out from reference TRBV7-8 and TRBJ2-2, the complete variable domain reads GAGVSQSPRYKVAKRGQDVALRCDPISGHVSLFWYQQALGQGPEFLTYFQNEAQLDKSGLPSDRFFAERPEGSVSTLKIQRTQQEDSAVYLCASSLTRATGELFFGEGSRLTVL.

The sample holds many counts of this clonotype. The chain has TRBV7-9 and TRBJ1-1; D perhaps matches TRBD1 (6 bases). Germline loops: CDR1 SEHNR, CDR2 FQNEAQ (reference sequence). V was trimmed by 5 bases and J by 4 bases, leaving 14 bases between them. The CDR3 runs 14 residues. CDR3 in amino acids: CASSPGDFGTEAFF. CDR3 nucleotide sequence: TGTGCCAGCAGCCCAGGGGACTTCGGCACTGAAGCTTTCTTT.

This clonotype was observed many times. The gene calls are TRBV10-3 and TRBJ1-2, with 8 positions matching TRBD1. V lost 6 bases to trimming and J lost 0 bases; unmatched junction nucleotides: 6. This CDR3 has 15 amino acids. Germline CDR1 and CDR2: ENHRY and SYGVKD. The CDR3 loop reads CAISGQGRTNYGYTF. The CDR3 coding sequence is TGTGCCATCAGCGGACAGGGCCGTACTAACTATGGCTACACCTTC.

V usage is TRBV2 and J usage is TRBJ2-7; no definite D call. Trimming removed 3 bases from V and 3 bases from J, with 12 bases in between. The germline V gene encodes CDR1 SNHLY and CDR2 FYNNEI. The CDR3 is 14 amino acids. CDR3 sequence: CASSENPTYYEQYF. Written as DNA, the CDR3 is TGTGCCAGCAGTGAGAACCCGACCTACTACGAGCAGTACTTC.

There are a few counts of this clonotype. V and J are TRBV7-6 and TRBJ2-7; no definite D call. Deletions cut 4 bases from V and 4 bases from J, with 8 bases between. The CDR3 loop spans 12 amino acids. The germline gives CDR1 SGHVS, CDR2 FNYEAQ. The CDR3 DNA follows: TGTGCCAGCAGCTCCTATCAGTACGAGCAGTACTTC. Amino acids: CASSSYQYEQYF.

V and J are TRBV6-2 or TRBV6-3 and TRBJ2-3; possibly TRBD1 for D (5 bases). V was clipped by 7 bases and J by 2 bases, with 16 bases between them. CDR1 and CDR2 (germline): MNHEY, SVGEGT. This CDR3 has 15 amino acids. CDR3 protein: CASTDGRALTDTQYF. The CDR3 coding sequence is TGTGCCAGCACCGACGGCAGGGCCCTCACAGATACGCAGTATTTT.

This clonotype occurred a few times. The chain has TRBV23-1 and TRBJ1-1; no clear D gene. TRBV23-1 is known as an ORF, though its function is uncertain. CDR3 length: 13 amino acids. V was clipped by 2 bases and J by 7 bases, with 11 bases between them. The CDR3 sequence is CASSQPSPHEAFF. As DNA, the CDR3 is TGCGCCAGCAGTCAACCCTCGCCCCATGAAGCTTTCTTT.

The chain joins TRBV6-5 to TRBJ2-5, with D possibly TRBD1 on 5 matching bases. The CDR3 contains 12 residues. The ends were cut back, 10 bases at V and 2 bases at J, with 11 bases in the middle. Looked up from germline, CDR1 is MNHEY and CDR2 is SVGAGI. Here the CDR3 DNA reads TGTGCCACCCGACAGCCACAAGAGACCCAGTACTTC. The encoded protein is CATRQPQETQYF.

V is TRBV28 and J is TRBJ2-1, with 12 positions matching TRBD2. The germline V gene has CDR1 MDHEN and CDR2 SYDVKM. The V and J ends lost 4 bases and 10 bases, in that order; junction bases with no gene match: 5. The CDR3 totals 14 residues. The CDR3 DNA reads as TGTGCCAGCAGTTACCGGACTAGCGGGGAGGAGCAGTTCTTC. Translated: CASSYRTSGEEQFF.

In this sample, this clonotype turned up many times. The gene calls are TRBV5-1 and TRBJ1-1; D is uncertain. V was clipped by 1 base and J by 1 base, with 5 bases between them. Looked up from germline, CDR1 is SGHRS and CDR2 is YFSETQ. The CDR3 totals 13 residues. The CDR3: CASSLRPNTEAFF. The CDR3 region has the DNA TGCGCCAGCAGCTTGAGGCCGAACACTGAAGCTTTCTTT.

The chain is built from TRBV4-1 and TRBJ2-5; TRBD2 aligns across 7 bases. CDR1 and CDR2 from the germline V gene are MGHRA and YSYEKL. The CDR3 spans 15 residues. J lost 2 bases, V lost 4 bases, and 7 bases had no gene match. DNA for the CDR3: TGCGCCAGCAGCCGAGAGGGACTACGACAAGAGACCCAGTACTTC. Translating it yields CASSREGLRQETQYF.

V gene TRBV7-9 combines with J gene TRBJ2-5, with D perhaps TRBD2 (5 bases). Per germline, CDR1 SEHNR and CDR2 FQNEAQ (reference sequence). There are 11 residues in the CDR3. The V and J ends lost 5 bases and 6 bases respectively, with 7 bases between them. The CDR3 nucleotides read TGTGCCAGCAGCCGAGGGAAGACCCAGTACTTC. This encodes CASSRGKTQYF. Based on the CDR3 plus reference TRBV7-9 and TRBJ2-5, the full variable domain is DTGVSQNPRHKITKRGQNVTFRCDPISEHNRLYWYRQTLGQGPEFLTYFQNEAQLEKSRLLSDRFSAERPKGSFSTLEIQRTEQGDSAMYLCASSRGKTQYFGPGTRLLVL.

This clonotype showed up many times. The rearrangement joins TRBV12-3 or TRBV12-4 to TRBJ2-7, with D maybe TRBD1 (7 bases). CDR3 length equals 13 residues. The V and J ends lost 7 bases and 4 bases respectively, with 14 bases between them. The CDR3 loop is CASTRGTEYEQYF. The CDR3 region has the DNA TGTGCCAGCACTCGCGGGACAGAATACGAGCAGTACTTC.

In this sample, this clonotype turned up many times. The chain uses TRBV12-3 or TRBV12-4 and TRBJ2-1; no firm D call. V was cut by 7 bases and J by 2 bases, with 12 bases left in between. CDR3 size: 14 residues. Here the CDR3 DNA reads TGTGCCAGCACCACCGGGCTAGCCTACAATGAGCAGTTCTTC. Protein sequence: CASTTGLAYNEQFF.

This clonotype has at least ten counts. CDR3 nucleotides: TGTGCCAGCAGTATCGGACTAGCGGACGGACATGAGCAGTTCTTC. This codes for CASSIGLADGHEQFF. This sequence joins TRBV12-3 or TRBV12-4 and TRBJ2-1; TRBD2 aligns across 10 bases. Unmatched junction bases numbered 9, after V lost 5 bases and J lost 8 bases. This CDR3 has 15 amino acids.

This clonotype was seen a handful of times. The CDR3 protein is CASSLAALAKNIQYF. Written as DNA, the CDR3 is TGTGCCAGCAGCTTAGCGGCGCTAGCCAAAAACATTCAGTACTTC. The chain carries TRBV7-9 and TRBJ2-4; D unresolved. The germline V gene has CDR1 SEHNR and CDR2 FQNEAQ (reference sequence). V lost 0 bases to trimming and J lost 0 bases, with 6 bases between them. The CDR3 consists of 15 residues.

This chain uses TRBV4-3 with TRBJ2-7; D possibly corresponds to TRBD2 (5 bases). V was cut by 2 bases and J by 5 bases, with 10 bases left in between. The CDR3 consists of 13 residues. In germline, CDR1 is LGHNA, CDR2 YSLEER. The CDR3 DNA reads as TGCGCCAGCAGCCAAAGACTATGGGACGAGCAGTACTTC. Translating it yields CASSQRLWDEQYF.

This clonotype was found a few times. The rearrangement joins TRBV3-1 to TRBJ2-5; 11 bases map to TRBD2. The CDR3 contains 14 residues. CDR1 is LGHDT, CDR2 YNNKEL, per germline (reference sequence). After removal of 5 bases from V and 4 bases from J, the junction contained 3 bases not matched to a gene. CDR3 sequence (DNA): TGTGCCAGCAGCTTCCTAGCGGGGGGAGAGACCCAGTACTTC. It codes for CASSFLAGGETQYF.

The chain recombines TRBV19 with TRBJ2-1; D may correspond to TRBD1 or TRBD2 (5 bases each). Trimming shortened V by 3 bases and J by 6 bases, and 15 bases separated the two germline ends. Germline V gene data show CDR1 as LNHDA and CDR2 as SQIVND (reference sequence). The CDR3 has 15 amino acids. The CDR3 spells CASSIGTGGFNEQFF. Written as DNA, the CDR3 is TGTGCCAGTAGTATCGGGACGGGTGGGTTCAATGAGCAGTTCTTC.

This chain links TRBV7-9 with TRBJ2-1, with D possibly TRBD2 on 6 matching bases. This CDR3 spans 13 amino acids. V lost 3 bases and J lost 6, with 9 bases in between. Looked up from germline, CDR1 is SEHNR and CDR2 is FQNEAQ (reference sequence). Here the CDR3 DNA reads TGTGCCAGCAGCTTTACTAGCATCAATGAGCAGTTCTTC. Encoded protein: CASSFTSINEQFF.

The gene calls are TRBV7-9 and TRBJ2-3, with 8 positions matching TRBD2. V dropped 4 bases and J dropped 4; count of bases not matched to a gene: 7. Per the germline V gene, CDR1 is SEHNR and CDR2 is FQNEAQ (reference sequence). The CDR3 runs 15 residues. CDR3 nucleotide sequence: TGTGCCAGCAGCTCCGGACTAGCATCGCCAGATACGCAGTATTTT. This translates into CASSSGLASPDTQYF. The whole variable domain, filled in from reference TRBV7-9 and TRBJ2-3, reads DTGVSQNPRHKITKRGQNVTFRCDPISEHNRLYWYRQTLGQGPEFLTYFQNEAQLEKSRLLSDRFSAERPKGSFSTLEIQRTEQGDSAMYLCASSSGLASPDTQYFGPGTRLTVL.

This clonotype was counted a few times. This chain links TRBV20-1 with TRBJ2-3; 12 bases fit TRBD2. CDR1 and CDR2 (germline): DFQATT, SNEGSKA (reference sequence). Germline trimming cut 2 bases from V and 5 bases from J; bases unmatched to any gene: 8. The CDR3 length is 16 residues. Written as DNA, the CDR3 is TGCAGTGCTAGAATCCTAGCGGGGGGGTCTCTAGATACGCAGTATTTT. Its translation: CSARILAGGSLDTQYF.

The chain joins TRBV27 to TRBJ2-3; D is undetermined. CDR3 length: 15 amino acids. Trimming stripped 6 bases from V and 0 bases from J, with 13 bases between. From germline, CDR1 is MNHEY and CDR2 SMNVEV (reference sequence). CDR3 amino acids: CASSPSLPSTDTQYF. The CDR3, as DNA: TGTGCCAGCAGCCCGTCGCTACCTAGCACAGATACGCAGTATTTT.